This T cell receptor (beta chain) originates from a study of early stage breast cancer tumors. Study-level information: ER+/PR+/HER2- status applied to about 70% of the 16 invasive breast tumors.

Germline loops: CDR1 SGHNT, CDR2 YYREEE (reference sequence). This CDR3 is built from 15 residues. The V end lost 0 bases, the J end lost 6 bases, and 13 bases lay between the germline ends. Sufficient DNA from normal breast often required about 85-330 mg tissue. Concerning this clone itself: Its matching antigen is unknown.

Each sample had two DNA replicates, 0.5 ug blood or about 1.4 ug tissue. Profiled with immunoSEQ multiplex PCR; TCRdb holds only in-frame clones, not every one. The data hold around 9,000 clones, with 71% observed a single time. Study-level results: Most shared enriched TCRB sequences were commonly generated ones.

This receptor was identified in a person aged 55 to 75 with breast cancer. Sequencing input: normal breast tissue next to the tumor. The chain has TRBV5-4 and TRBJ2-1, with D possibly matching TRBD1 (5 bases). CDR3 protein: CASSLGAPGSNEQFF. The DNA for the CDR3 is TGTGCCAGCAGCTTGGGGGCTCCAGGGTCCAATGAGCAGTTCTTC.